One sample yielded the 10 T cell receptor beta chains listed below, sequenced in a study of blood T cell repertoires in COVID-19. The method was immunoSEQ multiplex PCR; TCRdb's version includes in-frame clones alone and lacks a portion of them. The sample records 350,000 to 400,000 clones, approximately 90% being singletons. Sequenced input: PBMCs or T cells enriched from blood (not recorded which). These receptor sequences come from a woman under 30 who had recovered from COVID-19.

The chain is built from TRBV5-4 and TRBJ2-1, with 7 bases lining up with TRBD2. V was clipped by 4 bases and J by 3 bases; unmatched bases: 7. CDR1 is SGHNT and CDR2 is YYREEE in the germline V gene (reference sequence). This CDR3 has 15 residues. DNA of the CDR3: TGTGCCAGCAGCCTAATAGGGGAGGGCTACAATGAGCAGTTCTTC. It translates to CASSLIGEGYNEQFF.

The J gene is TRBJ1-2, the V gene TRBV3-1 (or the pseudogene TRBV3-2); 10 nucleotides agree with TRBD1. Germline CDR1 LGHDT, CDR2 YNNKEL (reference sequence). The CDR3 is 15 residues long. Trimming cost V 4 bases and J 8 bases; bases outside gene matches: 10. CDR3 nucleotides: TGTGCCAGCAGCCCCGGGACAGGGGAGTGGGCGGGCTACACCTTC. Amino acid sequence: CASSPGTGEWAGYTF.

The chain has TRBV5-4 and TRBJ1-6, with 7 positions matching TRBD1. Germline V CDR1 and CDR2: SGHNT, YYREEE (reference sequence). The CDR3 length is 15 residues. V lost 3 bases and J lost 6; bases outside the gene matches: 6. The CDR3 bases are TGTGCCAGCAGCTGGCGACAGGGAGGTAATTCACCCCTCCACTTT. Protein: CASSWRQGGNSPLHF.

This clone was found once. This chain joins TRBV7-9 and TRBJ1-5; TRBD1 is a possible D gene (6 bases). Germline CDR1 is SEHNR and CDR2 is FQNEAQ (reference sequence). Trimming took off 5 bases at V and 2 bases at J, with 16 bases between the two ends. The length of the CDR3 is 16 residues. DNA of the CDR3: TGTGCCAGCAGCCCGGGGGGCGGGGAGGGCAATCAGCCCCAGCATTTT. Translated: CASSPGGGEGNQPQHF.

This clone was picked up one time. V is TRBV6-5 and J is TRBJ1-2, with 7 bases fitting TRBD1. Germline values: CDR1 MNHEY, CDR2 SVGAGI. V gave up 0 bases and J gave up 8 bases; unmatched junction bases: 9. The CDR3 contains 15 residues. The CDR3 nucleotides read TGTGCCAGCAGTTACTCCAGGGACAGCCTTCCCGGCTACACCTTC. It specifies CASSYSRDSLPGYTF.

The V call is TRBV14, the J call TRBJ1-1, with D hard to call. The CDR3 covers 13 residues. In germline, CDR1 is SGHDN, CDR2 FVKESK. Deletions cut 4 bases from V and 1 base from J, with 7 bases between. The CDR3 here is CASSLPGNTEAFF. The CDR3 DNA reads TGTGCCAGCAGCCTCCCAGGGAACACTGAAGCTTTCTTT.

The sample holds many counts of this clone. The chain recombines TRBV6-4 with TRBJ2-2; TRBD1 agrees at 9 bases. V was pared by 4 bases and J by 3 bases, with 0 bases of the junction left unmatched. CDR1 is MRHNA, CDR2 SNTAGT, per germline. This CDR3 is built from 14 residues. The CDR3 protein is CASSGTGDTGELFF. CDR3 DNA: TGTGCCAGCAGTGGGACAGGGGACACCGGGGAGCTGTTTTTT.

CDR3 nucleotide sequence: TGTGCCAGCAGTTGGGGACAGGGGGCCAACGAGCAGTACTTC. This sequence encodes CASSWGQGANEQYF. The rearrangement links TRBV6-5 to TRBJ2-7; TRBD1 agrees at 12 bases. The CDR3 sequence is 14 residues long. The V and J ends lost 4 bases and 5 bases, in that order; junction bases with no gene match: 3. Germline CDR1 MNHEY, CDR2 SVGAGI.

The rearrangement joins TRBV29-1 to TRBJ1-2; 10 bases are shared with TRBD1. Germline trimming cut 7 bases from V and 10 bases from J; bases unmatched to any gene: 9. The CDR3 covers 12 residues. The germline V gene encodes CDR1 SQVTM and CDR2 ANQGSEA. Written as DNA, the CDR3 is TGCAGCGCCCGCCGGGACAGGGGTGACTACACCTTC. As protein: CSARRDRGDYTF.

The chain links TRBV29-1 to TRBJ1-3; a possible D gene is TRBD1 (5 bases). Trimming pared 1 base from V and 4 bases from J, leaving 11 bases between. Germline V gene data show CDR1 as SQVTM and CDR2 as ANQGSEA. The length of the CDR3 is 14 residues. Here the CDR3 DNA reads TGCAGCGTTGAAGGGACACCGGCGGGAAACACCATATATTTT. This codes for CSVEGTPAGNTIYF.